The next 8 T cell receptor beta chains were all read from a single sample in a study of graft-versus-host responses after intestinal transplantation. TCRdb's table, derived via immunoSEQ multiplex PCR, lists solely in-frame clones and lacks some. Of 7,600 or so clones in the sample, 65% to 85% were seen once. Tissue from the graft was processed to free its intraepithelial and lamina propria lymphocytes. The specimen was ileum tissue, collected approximately 120 days after transplant. The receptors here all came from a human patient who received an intestinal transplant, so some T cells may come from the graft donor.

V usage is TRBV5-5 and J usage is TRBJ1-1; a weak D match, TRBD1 (6 bases). V was cut by 4 bases and J by 5 bases, with 12 bases left in between. The CDR3 is made up of 13 amino acids. CDR1 SGHKS and CDR2 YYEKEE come from the germline V gene (reference sequence). Here the CDR3 DNA reads TGTGCCAGCAGCCGGACAGTGGCTACTGAAGCTTTCTTT. Protein product: CASSRTVATEAFF.

This chain links TRBV5-1 with TRBJ2-3; D unresolved. Germline V gene lookup returns CDR1 SGHRS and CDR2 YFSETQ. Trimming pared 4 bases from V and 0 bases from J, leaving 6 bases between. The CDR3 contains 13 residues. The CDR3 DNA is TGCGCCAGCAGCAGAACTAGCACAGATACGCAGTATTTT. Protein sequence: CASSRTSTDTQYF.

This chain links TRBV12-5 with TRBJ2-5, with 7 bases that match TRBD1. The CDR3 covers 14 residues. V gave up 1 base and J gave up 3 bases; unmatched junction bases: 2. Germline-derived CDR1 and CDR2 are LGHNT and FRNRAP. The CDR3 spells CASGLGTGEETQYF. CDR3 nucleotide sequence: TGTGCTAGTGGTTTGGGGACAGGTGAAGAGACCCAGTACTTC.

The CDR3 spells CASKQQGRGYSNQPQHF. The CDR3 nucleotides are TGTGCCAGTAAACAACAGGGGCGGGGGTATAGCAATCAGCCCCAGCATTTT. The chain is built from TRBV19 and TRBJ1-5; 7 positions match TRBD1. The junction had 12 bases not matched to a gene; V was cut back by 7 bases and J by 0 bases. Per germline, CDR1 LNHDA and CDR2 SQIVND (reference sequence). The CDR3 has 17 amino acids.

This rearrangement joins TRBV7-8 to TRBJ2-1; no definite D call. V lost 0 bases to trimming and J lost 4 bases, with 13 bases between them. CDR3 length equals 16 residues. Germline CDR1 reads SGHVS; CDR2 reads FQNEAQ. CDR3 sequence reads: CASSLAGSSWYNEQFF. The CDR3 coding sequence is TGTGCCAGCAGCTTAGCGGGCTCCTCATGGTACAATGAGCAGTTCTTC.

The chain joins TRBV29-1 to TRBJ2-7; 7 bases map to TRBD1. V was pared by 7 bases and J by 4 bases, with 10 bases of the junction left unmatched. Germline V gives CDR1 SQVTM, CDR2 ANQGSEA. The CDR3 covers 13 residues. Written as DNA, the CDR3 is TGCAGCGCATCGACAGGGTTTGATTACGAGCAGTACTTC. Its translation: CSASTGFDYEQYF.

The chain links TRBV6-1 to TRBJ2-7, with 11 nucleotides matching TRBD1. The ends lost 5 bases at V and 4 bases at J; junction bases unmatched: 4. Germline V gene sequence: CDR1 MNHNS, CDR2 SASEGT. The CDR3 spans 14 residues. The CDR3 protein is CASSTGTGGYEQYF. CDR3 bases: TGTGCCAGCAGTACCGGGACAGGGGGTTACGAGCAGTACTTC.

The sample holds one count of this clone. This chain uses TRBV2 with TRBJ2-3; 8 positions agree with TRBD2. J lost 2 bases, V lost 4 bases, and 2 bases had no gene match. Germline-derived CDR1 and CDR2 are SNHLY and FYNNEI. This CDR3 has 14 amino acids. CDR3 in amino acids: CASSGGGFTDTQYF. The CDR3 DNA is TGTGCCAGCAGTGGCGGGGGGTTCACAGATACGCAGTATTTT.